The 5 T cell receptor beta chains in this list originate from one sample, sequenced in a study of T-cell memory formation after mild COVID-19. TCRdb reprocessed the 5' RACE reads with MiXCR, giving one entry per CDR3 protein. Here the sample spans some 300,000 distinct CDR3 sequences, roughly a fifth being singletons. What was sequenced was PBMCs or a T cell subset sorted from them (not recorded which). These receptor sequences come from a man between 18 and 29 years old who had mild COVID-19 (a few samples of this study predate the infection). Cell type and time point are not known.

The genes are TRBV4-2 and TRBJ2-2; weak D call: TRBD1 (6 bases). The CDR3 is 17 amino acids. Trimming stripped 6 bases from V and 5 bases from J, with 22 bases between. Per the germline V gene, CDR1 is LGHNA and CDR2 is YNFKEQ. The CDR3 nucleotides are TGTGCCAGCAGGCCTTCACAGGGATTTGGGGTGACCGGGGAGCTGTTTTTT. Amino acid sequence: CASRPSQGFGVTGELFF.

This clonotype was found a few times. V and J are TRBV6-2 or TRBV6-3 and TRBJ2-3; D is possibly TRBD2 (6 bases). V shed 5 bases and J shed 4 bases, with 19 bases lying between them. Germline assignment: CDR1 MNHEY and CDR2 SVGEGT. The CDR3 covers 16 residues. Written as DNA, the CDR3 is TGTGCCAGCAGTGACCTTGGCGGGGCGGGGTCAGATACGCAGTATTTT. Translating it yields CASSDLGGAGSDTQYF.

The chain couples TRBV12-3 or TRBV12-4 to TRBJ1-2, with D possibly matching TRBD1 (5 bases). V lost 5 bases and J 7 bases, leaving 20 bases between the germline ends. This CDR3 region has 15 residues. As DNA, the CDR3 is TGTGCCAGCAGTACCGGGGAGGGGTCTCAAGGTGGCTACACCTTC. The encoded protein is CASSTGEGSQGGYTF.

This clonotype was seen a few times. The chain links TRBV20-1 to TRBJ1-5; D gene uncertain. V was cut by 7 bases and J by 2 bases, with 9 bases left in between. CDR3 length: 12 residues. CDR1 is DFQATT and CDR2 is SNEGSKA in the germline V gene (reference sequence). The DNA for the CDR3 is TGCAGTGTGGTAGAGGGCAATCAGCCCCAGCATTTT. Amino acids: CSVVEGNQPQHF.

The chain recombines TRBV19 with TRBJ2-1, with D hard to call. With 6 bases removed from V and 5 bases from J, the gap between germline ends came to 17 bases. The CDR3 is made up of 15 amino acids. Per the germline V gene, CDR1 is LNHDA and CDR2 is SQIVND (reference sequence). CDR3 in DNA: TGTGCCAGTAGACAAGGGCTGCGCTGGGACAATGAGCAGTTCTTC. It is translated as CASRQGLRWDNEQFF.